This T cell receptor (beta chain) was identified in a study of a mutant IDH1 vaccine in newly diagnosed glioma. The wider study: Treated patients had a mean age of approximately 40 years and a 62.5% male, approximately 38% female split.

The assay was immunoSEQ multiplex PCR, and TCRdb's table has in-frame clones only and misses some. The profile shows around 49,000 clones, roughly 78% of them singletons. Germline-derived CDR1 and CDR2 are SEHNR and FQNEAQ (reference sequence). CDR3 length: 13 residues. V lost 8 bases and J lost 6, with 13 bases in between. Time point meaning: week 5, during vaccination. Vaccination used 300 ug of mutant IDH1 20-mer peptide per dose, with topical imiquimod. Concerning this clone itself: Its antigen is currently unknown.

The chain recombines TRBV7-9 with TRBJ1-4; the D is unclear. The sample here was PBMCs, taken from a glioma patient whose treatment included an IDH1 peptide vaccine. The sequence was obtained from a man aged 50-59 years with glioma. The CDR3 spells CASAAVLDEKLFF. CDR3 DNA sequence: TGTGCCAGCGCGGCAGTATTGGATGAAAAACTGTTTTTT.